Listed here are 21 T cell receptor beta chains from one sample, sequenced in a study of beta chain features in type 1 diabetes. Every bit of the isolated RNA underwent reverse transcription, so sequencing read expressed TCRB transcripts. The data were produced by immunoSEQ multiplex PCR, yet TCRdb's version contains in-frame clones alone and is incomplete. The sample has around 500,000 clones, more than 9.5% seen once; the top ten hold 0.045% to 0.06%. The sample consisted of naive CD4+ T cells from blood. These receptors were taken from a woman aged 18-29 years in good health.

This clone was observed a few times. The V gene is TRBV29-1, the J gene TRBJ2-2; the D gene could be TRBD1 or TRBD2 (6 bases each). Trimming took 6 bases from V and 1 from J, leaving 15 bases between them. The V gene's germline CDR1 is SQVTM and CDR2 ANQGSEA. The CDR3 has 15 residues. In DNA form, the CDR3 reads TGCAGCGTACGGGGGCCGGGACAGAACACCGGGGAGCTGTTTTTT. Amino acid sequence: CSVRGPGQNTGELFF.

The chain has TRBV4-2 and TRBJ2-3; TRBD2 is a possible D gene (5 bases). V was cut by 0 bases and J by 2 bases, with 15 bases left in between. The CDR3 is 17 amino acids. CDR1 and CDR2 (germline): LGHNA, YNFKEQ. This CDR3 is CASSQELTGSNTDTQYF. CDR3 sequence (DNA): TGTGCCAGCAGCCAAGAACTGACGGGGTCGAACACAGATACGCAGTATTTT.

In the case of this clone: The junction does not match germline at one end; this may be a read error. The chain is built from TRBV6-1 and TRBJ1-2; tentatively, D is TRBD1 (5 bases). Per germline, CDR1 MNHNS and CDR2 SASEGT. This CDR3 spans 11 amino acids. CDR3 in amino acids: CASSELGTKYF. The CDR3 DNA is TGTGCCAGCAGTGAACTAGGGACCAAGTACTTC.

This chain uses TRBV4-3 with TRBJ2-3, with D possibly TRBD1 on 5 matching bases. V was clipped by 1 base and J by 2 bases, with 13 bases between them. This CDR3 has 16 residues. The germline CDR1 and CDR2 sequences are LGHNA and YSLEER. The CDR3 sequence is CASSQVGTGVTDTQYF. The CDR3 DNA follows: TGCGCCAGCAGCCAAGTGGGAACAGGCGTCACAGATACGCAGTATTTT.

This clone came up a few times. This chain uses TRBV9 with TRBJ2-1; TRBD2 matches 10 bases. The V segment lost 0 bases and the J segment 9 bases; nucleotides outside the gene matches: 6. In germline, CDR1 is SGDLS, CDR2 YYNGEE. The CDR3 is 15 residues long. The CDR3 DNA reads TGTGCCAGCAGCGTAGGAGCTAGCGGGAGAGCTGAGCAGTTCTTC. Translation: CASSVGASGRAEQFF.

The gene calls are TRBV5-1 and TRBJ2-5; D not certain. In germline, CDR1 is SGHRS, CDR2 YFSETQ. V lost 4 bases to trimming and J lost 3 bases, with 4 bases between them. The CDR3 is 11 amino acids. The CDR3 nucleotides read TGCGCCAGCAGCGGGAAAGAGACCCAGTACTTC. Protein product: CASSGKETQYF.

The CDR3 sequence: CASSQENPGARGQLFF. The CDR3 DNA is TGTGCCAGCAGCCAAGAAAACCCAGGGGCGAGAGGGCAACTGTTTTTT. The chain joins TRBV14 to TRBJ1-4; D might be TRBD1 (6 bases). The germline V and J ends were trimmed by 0 bases and 12 bases, with 20 bases remaining between them. CDR1 is SGHDN, CDR2 FVKESK, per germline. The CDR3 loop spans 16 amino acids. Full variable domain (remainder filled in from reference TRBV14 and TRBJ1-4): EAGVTQFPSHSVIEKGQTVTLRCDPISGHDNLYWYRRVMGKEIKFLLHFVKESKQDESGMPNNRFLAERTGGTYSTLKVQPAELEDSGVYFCASSQENPGARGQLFFGSGTQLSVL.

This clone was observed a few times. V usage is TRBV29-1 and J usage is TRBJ1-6; 7 positions agree with TRBD1. The V gene end was trimmed by 7 bases and the J gene end by 7 bases; junction bases not matched to a gene: 4. This CDR3 contains 12 residues. CDR1 is SQVTM and CDR2 is ANQGSEA in the germline V gene. The CDR3 nucleotides read TGCAGCGCACAGGGGCCGAATTCACCCCTCCACTTT. Translated: CSAQGPNSPLHF.

This clone appeared a few times. The chain couples TRBV15 to TRBJ2-3, with D unclear. Germline loops: CDR1 LNHNV, CDR2 YYDKDF (reference sequence). CDR3 length: 14 residues. Trimming cost V 3 bases and J 6 bases, with 13 bases left between them. The chain's CDR3 is CATSSELLADTQYF. The CDR3 DNA reads as TGTGCCACCAGCAGCGAGCTACTGGCGGATACGCAGTATTTT.

This clone was detected only a few times. This chain connects TRBV5-1 to TRBJ2-5; 11 nucleotides line up with TRBD2. CDR3 length: 15 amino acids. Germline CDR1 SGHRS, CDR2 YFSETQ. Unmatched junction bases numbered 1, after V lost 3 bases and J lost 0 bases. CDR3 bases: TGCGCCAGCAGCTGGGGACTAGCGGACCAAGAGACCCAGTACTTC. Residues: CASSWGLADQETQYF.

Remarks on this clone: Other DNA variants within this sample encode the same CDR3. The chain uses TRBV4-2 and TRBJ1-4, with D hard to call. The CDR3 has 11 amino acids. In germline, CDR1 is LGHNA, CDR2 YNFKEQ. Trimming cost V 1 base and J 8 bases, with 2 bases left between them. This chain's CDR3 is CASSQAEKLFF. The CDR3 DNA reads as TGTGCCAGCAGCCAAGCCGAAAAACTGTTTTTT.

This clone appeared a few times. This chain links TRBV29-1 with TRBJ2-1; possible D gene TRBD2, 6 bases. V gave up 3 bases and J gave up 0 bases, with 15 bases separating them. Germline CDR1 is SQVTM and CDR2 is ANQGSEA. The length of the CDR3 is 16 residues. Here the CDR3 reads CSVEGGPGRSYNEQFF. CDR3 bases: TGCAGCGTTGAGGGGGGACCGGGACGCTCCTACAATGAGCAGTTCTTC.

This chain joins TRBV7-2 and TRBJ2-5, with a weak D call TRBD2 (6 bases). Trimming took off 4 bases at V and 8 bases at J, with 8 bases between the two ends. CDR1 and CDR2 from the germline V gene are SGHTA and FQGNSA. CDR3 length equals 11 residues. The CDR3 nucleotides are TGTGCCAGCAGCTCCGGGGGAACCCAGTACTTC. It encodes CASSSGGTQYF.

V and J are TRBV29-1 and TRBJ2-1; a weak D match, TRBD2 (5 bases). CDR3 size: 11 residues. Deletions cut 5 bases from V and 6 bases from J, with 8 bases between. Germline CDR1 and CDR2: SQVTM and ANQGSEA. In DNA, the CDR3 is TGCAGCGTTAGCCTAGCCAATGAGCAGTTCTTC. This gives the protein CSVSLANEQFF.

In this sample, this clone turned up a few times. The genes are TRBV4-3 and TRBJ1-4; a possible D gene is TRBD1 (5 bases). The CDR3 covers 14 residues. V lost 0 bases and J lost 11, with 13 bases in between. The V gene's germline CDR1 is LGHNA and CDR2 YSLEER. The CDR3 sequence is CASSQDTTVDKLFF. The CDR3 bases are TGCGCCAGCAGCCAAGATACGACAGTCGACAAACTGTTTTTT.

This clone was seen a handful of times. For the CDR3, the DNA is TGCGCCAGCAGCCACGGGACAGGGTCGAGTAGGACAGATACGCAGTATTTT. It encodes CASSHGTGSSRTDTQYF. The chain has TRBV4-3 and TRBJ2-3; 9 bases agree with TRBD1. The CDR3 spans 17 residues. The J segment lost 3 bases and the V segment lost 3 bases, leaving 10 bases of the junction unmatched. Germline loops: CDR1 LGHNA, CDR2 YSLEER.

V and J are TRBV4-3 and TRBJ2-1; the match to TRBD1 covers 7 bases. The germline V gene encodes CDR1 LGHNA and CDR2 YSLEER. The trim removed 2 bases at V and 12 bases at J, leaving 7 bases unmatched. CDR3 size: 13 residues. This chain's CDR3 is CASSQFTGTAQFF. DNA for the CDR3: TGCGCCAGCAGCCAATTTACCGGGACAGCGCAGTTCTTC.

This clone was seen a few times. This chain connects TRBV4-1 to TRBJ2-1; 14 bases line up with TRBD2. The CDR3 runs to 18 residues. The germline gives CDR1 MGHRA, CDR2 YSYEKL. V trimming: 4 bases; J trimming: 0 bases; junction bases outside the gene matches: 5. CDR3 residues: CASSRGLAGGSSYNEQFF. The DNA of the CDR3 is TGCGCCAGCAGCCGAGGACTAGCGGGGGGTTCCTCCTACAATGAGCAGTTCTTC.

This clone has only a few counts. The rearrangement uses TRBV7-2 and TRBJ2-3; weak D call: TRBD1 (5 bases). The CDR3 has 15 amino acids. From germline, CDR1 is SGHTA and CDR2 FQGNSA. V gave up 2 bases and J gave up 4 bases, with 13 bases separating them. The CDR3 reads CASSLSLAGPDTQYF. CDR3 bases: TGTGCCAGCAGCTTATCCCTTGCAGGGCCAGATACGCAGTATTTT.

J is TRBJ2-3 and V is TRBV6-1; 8 bases are a match to TRBD2. The V and J ends lost 4 bases and 4 bases, in that order; junction bases with no gene match: 10. This CDR3 region has 16 residues. CDR1 MNHNS and CDR2 SASEGT come from the germline V gene. CDR3 DNA sequence: TGTGCCAGCAGTGCCCCGGGGGGGCGCTTAGCAGATACGCAGTATTTT. Its protein is CASSAPGGRLADTQYF.

This clone was found a few times. V and J are TRBV6-5 and TRBJ1-1; 8 bases agree with TRBD1. The junction had 7 bases not matched to a gene; V was cut back by 5 bases and J by 8 bases. The CDR3 contains 13 residues. Germline-derived CDR1 and CDR2 are MNHEY and SVGAGI. The CDR3 bases are TGTGCCAGCAGTATCAGGGGGCTCAGAGAAGCTTTCTTT. Translation gives CASSIRGLREAFF.